These 30 T cell receptor beta chains came from one sample sequenced in a study of T cell changes during pregnancy in multiple sclerosis. Sequencing used immunoSEQ multiplex PCR; TCRdb keeps in-frame clones, though not all of them. In the table there are tens of thousands of clones, more than 90% of which are singletons. Here the sequenced sample was peripheral blood, taken in the third trimester of pregnancy. These receptors came from a female donor with multiple sclerosis, enrolled in a pregnancy study.

The rearrangement links TRBV6-5 to TRBJ1-1, with D maybe TRBD1 (5 bases). V was shortened by 6 bases and J by 1 base, with 12 bases between the two germline ends. Germline V lookup: CDR1 MNHEY, CDR2 SVGAGI. This CDR3 spans 14 amino acids. The CDR3 protein is CASRSLQGNTEAFF. The DNA for the CDR3 is TGTGCCAGCAGAAGCCTCCAGGGGAACACTGAAGCTTTCTTT.

In this sample, this clone turned up a few times. The chain links TRBV5-6 to TRBJ2-3; D is undetermined. V lost 5 bases and J lost 4, with 5 bases in between. The CDR3 totals 11 residues. Per the germline V gene, CDR1 is SGHDT and CDR2 is YYEEEE. In nucleotides, the CDR3 is TGTGCCAGCAGGTCGGCAGATACGCAGTATTTT. It translates to CASRSADTQYF.

The rearrangement joins TRBV4-1 to TRBJ1-5; 8 nucleotides agree with TRBD1. The CDR3 is made up of 16 amino acids. J gave up 3 bases and V 3 bases, and 7 bases lay outside the gene matches. Germline CDR1 MGHRA, CDR2 YSYEKL. The CDR3 region has the DNA TGCGCCAGCAGCCACTCAGACAGGGGAAACAATCAGCCCCAGCATTTT. Translation: CASSHSDRGNNQPQHF.

V is TRBV5-8 and J is TRBJ2-5; 9 nucleotides align to TRBD2. Germline CDR1 reads SGHTS; CDR2 reads YDEGEE. This CDR3 is 15 amino acids long. V gave up 4 bases and J gave up 4 bases; unmatched junction bases: 8. The CDR3 loop is CASSAGEAGGETQYF. CDR3 in DNA: TGTGCCAGCAGCGCTGGGGAAGCGGGAGGAGAGACCCAGTACTTC.

The V and J genes are TRBV7-9 and TRBJ2-1; 8 nucleotides agree with TRBD2. The germline gives CDR1 SEHNR, CDR2 FQNEAQ (reference sequence). This CDR3 has 15 amino acids. Trimming removed 7 bases from V and 6 bases from J; junction bases left unmatched: 11. CDR3 sequence: CASTLAPTSANEQFF. In DNA, the CDR3 is TGTGCCAGCACCCTAGCGCCGACTAGCGCCAATGAGCAGTTCTTC.

This chain joins TRBV7-2 and TRBJ2-5, with 10 bases aligning to TRBD2. Germline CDR1 reads SGHTA; CDR2 reads FQGNSA. The CDR3 extends over 16 amino acids. The J segment lost 3 bases and the V segment lost 5 bases, leaving 9 bases of the junction unmatched. The CDR3 nucleotides read TGTGCCAGCAGCCGAAATTTAGCGGGAGGTGAAGAGACCCAGTACTTC. It codes for CASSRNLAGGEETQYF.

The genes are TRBV19 and TRBJ2-3; TRBD2 might be the D (6 bases). The ends were cut back, 7 bases at V and 0 bases at J, with 14 bases in the middle. The germline V gene has CDR1 LNHDA and CDR2 SQIVND (reference sequence). The CDR3 is made up of 15 amino acids. Here the CDR3 reads CASTRRGTSTDTQYF. DNA for the CDR3: TGTGCCAGTACCAGAAGAGGGACTAGCACAGATACGCAGTATTTT.

The V and J genes are TRBV5-1 and TRBJ2-5, with a tentative D call TRBD2 (6 bases). V lost 4 bases to trimming and J lost 4 bases, with 17 bases between them. The germline gives CDR1 SGHRS, CDR2 YFSETQ. The CDR3 extends over 15 amino acids. CDR3 coding DNA: TGCGCCAGCAGCATGGCTGGGGACTTGGGAGAGACCCAGTACTTC. Translated: CASSMAGDLGETQYF.

The rearrangement links TRBV9 to TRBJ1-4, with 7 bases fitting TRBD1. The CDR3 is 16 residues long. V shed 4 bases and J 5 bases; nucleotides not matched to a gene: 11. Germline-derived CDR1 and CDR2 are SGDLS and YYNGEE. CDR3 bases: TGTGCCAGCAGCCCACTAGGGGGCGGCGAAAATGAAAAACTGTTTTTT. Residues: CASSPLGGGENEKLFF.

Written as DNA, the CDR3 is TGTGCCAGCAGCTTGGGACAGGAAAATGAAAAACTGTTTTTT. Amino acid sequence: CASSLGQENEKLFF. This rearrangement joins TRBV5-4 to TRBJ1-4, with a possible D match to TRBD1 (6 bases). CDR1 is SGHNT, CDR2 YYREEE, per germline (reference sequence). The CDR3 totals 14 residues. V lost 0 bases to trimming and J lost 5 bases, with 8 bases between them.

The chain carries TRBV7-2 and TRBJ1-2, with D possibly TRBD1 on 5 matching bases. Germline CDR1 and CDR2: SGHTA and FQGNSA. This CDR3 comprises 16 residues. The V and J ends lost 5 bases and 2 bases respectively, with 18 bases between them. The CDR3 region has the DNA TGTGCCAGCAGCGGGCGGCAGGGTTCTTGGAACTATGGCTACACCTTC. This encodes CASSGRQGSWNYGYTF.

V and J are TRBV7-9 and TRBJ2-3; TRBD2 matches at 11 bases. Trimming removed 5 bases from V and 4 bases from J; junction bases left unmatched: 8. CDR1 SEHNR and CDR2 FQNEAQ come from the germline V gene (reference sequence). The CDR3 extends over 16 amino acids. CDR3 sequence (DNA): TGTGCCAGCAGCAAACAGTCTAGCGGGAGGTCAGATACGCAGTATTTT. This encodes CASSKQSSGRSDTQYF.

The chain carries TRBV4-1 and TRBJ2-7; the match to TRBD1 covers 8 bases. Germline CDR1 MGHRA, CDR2 YSYEKL. J gave up 5 bases and V 4 bases, and 7 bases lay outside the gene matches. The CDR3 extends over 14 amino acids. The CDR3 region has the DNA TGCGCCAGCAGCCCGCCGGACAGGGTAGACGAGCAGTACTTC. Translated: CASSPPDRVDEQYF.

The rearrangement uses TRBV28 and TRBJ2-2; 8 bases agree with TRBD2. The CDR3 covers 13 residues. Trimming cost V 3 bases and J 10 bases; bases outside gene matches: 4. Looked up from germline, CDR1 is MDHEN and CDR2 is SYDVKM. The CDR3 is CASSFPGGAELFF. The CDR3 region has the DNA TGTGCCAGCAGTTTCCCGGGAGGGGCGGAGCTGTTTTTT.

This chain joins TRBV5-1 and TRBJ1-3, with D hard to call. Trimming took 0 bases from V and 4 from J, leaving 11 bases between them. The germline CDR1 and CDR2 sequences are SGHRS and YFSETQ. The length of the CDR3 is 15 residues. DNA of the CDR3: TGCGCCAGCAGCTTGGGAGGTTCTGGCGGAAACACCATATATTTT. The encoded protein is CASSLGGSGGNTIYF.

This chain uses TRBV28 with TRBJ1-2, with D tentatively TRBD1 (5 bases). The CDR3 totals 15 residues. Looked up from germline, CDR1 is MDHEN and CDR2 is SYDVKM. V was shortened by 1 base and J by 4 bases, with 13 bases between the two germline ends. The CDR3 sequence: CASSLSGFQTYGYTF. The CDR3 bases are TGTGCCAGCAGTTTATCAGGGTTCCAGACCTATGGCTACACCTTC.

This clone occurred once. CDR3 coding DNA: TGTGCCAGCAGCTTGGGACAGATCAATCAGCCCCAGCATTTT. Translating gives CASSLGQINQPQHF. The chain is built from TRBV7-2 and TRBJ1-5; 7 positions agree with TRBD1. Germline CDR1 SGHTA, CDR2 FQGNSA. The CDR3 covers 14 residues. The V segment lost 3 bases and the J segment 3 bases; nucleotides outside the gene matches: 2. Drawing the rest from reference TRBV7-2 and TRBJ1-5, the complete variable domain is GAGVSQSPSNKVTEKGKDVELRCDPISGHTALYWYRQSLGQGLEFLIYFQGNSAPDKSGLPSDRFSAERTGGSVSTLTIQRTQQEDSAVYLCASSLGQINQPQHFGDGTRLSIL.

In its sample, this clone was seen once. V and J are TRBV5-1 and TRBJ1-2; D might be TRBD1 (6 bases). Trimming cost V 0 bases and J 2 bases, with 11 bases left between them. This CDR3 contains 15 residues. CDR1 and CDR2 from the germline V gene are SGHRS and YFSETQ. In nucleotides, the CDR3 is TGCGCCAGCAGCTTGGAAGGGGGAGTCAACTATGGCTACACCTTC. It encodes CASSLEGGVNYGYTF.

V and J are TRBV14 and TRBJ2-6; D might be TRBD1 (6 bases). This CDR3 is built from 14 residues. Trimming left V 6 bases short and J 1 base short, with 7 bases between. Germline V gene lookup returns CDR1 SGHDN and CDR2 FVKESK. The CDR3 loop is CASRQGSGANVLTF. In DNA, the CDR3 is TGTGCCAGCAGGCAGGGGTCTGGGGCCAACGTCCTGACTTTC.

V gene TRBV9 combines with J gene TRBJ2-2; perhaps TRBD1 as D (5 bases). The CDR3 sequence is 14 residues long. V lost 3 bases, J lost 7 bases, and 13 bases lay in between. Looked up from germline, CDR1 is SGDLS and CDR2 is YYNGEE. CDR3 protein: CASSAQGWDGELFF. In DNA, the CDR3 is TGTGCCAGCAGCGCTCAGGGTTGGGACGGGGAGCTGTTTTTT.

This chain links TRBV29-1 with TRBJ2-3; 7 nucleotides match TRBD2. This CDR3 is built from 13 residues. Looked up from germline, CDR1 is SQVTM and CDR2 is ANQGSEA. Germline trimming cut 2 bases from V and 5 bases from J; bases unmatched to any gene: 4. Here the CDR3 reads CSVERASGDTQYF. As DNA, the CDR3 is TGCAGCGTTGAAAGGGCTAGCGGAGATACGCAGTATTTT.

V usage is TRBV2 and J usage is TRBJ2-1, with 7 bases lining up with TRBD2. The junction had 11 bases not matched to a gene; V was cut back by 6 bases and J by 9 bases. Germline values: CDR1 SNHLY, CDR2 FYNNEI. This CDR3 is 14 amino acids long. DNA of the CDR3: TGTGCCAGCAGCGGAGGACTAGTTGTCGGTGAGCAGTTCTTC. Protein: CASSGGLVVGEQFF.

CDR3: CATSRGGRVLAGAYEQYF. CDR3 nucleotide sequence: TGTGCCACCAGCAGAGGGGGGAGGGTACTAGCGGGTGCCTACGAGCAGTACTTC. The V and J genes are TRBV15 and TRBJ2-7; the match to TRBD2 covers 9 bases. Germline V gives CDR1 LNHNV, CDR2 YYDKDF (reference sequence). The length of the CDR3 is 18 residues. V lost 1 base to trimming and J lost 2 bases; unmatched junction nucleotides: 12.

The rearrangement links TRBV10-3 to TRBJ2-5, with TRBD2 identical over 8 bases. Per germline, CDR1 ENHRY and CDR2 SYGVKD. Trimming removed 4 bases from V and 3 bases from J; junction bases left unmatched: 7. The CDR3 extends over 15 amino acids. CDR3 DNA sequence: TGTGCCATCAGTGGGAGCGGGAGCCGAGAAGAGACCCAGTACTTC. Encoded protein: CAISGSGSREETQYF.

This chain uses TRBV7-9 with TRBJ2-2; possibly TRBD2 for D (5 bases). The CDR3 sequence is 15 residues long. Deletions cut 9 bases from V and 4 bases from J, with 18 bases between. Germline CDR1 SEHNR, CDR2 FQNEAQ (reference sequence). In DNA, the CDR3 is TGTGCCAGTAGTCCAGGAAGCGGAATCACCGGGGAGCTGTTTTTT. Amino acid sequence: CASSPGSGITGELFF.

The rearrangement uses TRBV7-3 and TRBJ1-2; 7 nucleotides line up with TRBD1. J lost 8 bases, V lost 0 bases, and 3 bases had no gene match. The CDR3 covers 13 residues. The germline V gene has CDR1 SGHTA and CDR2 FQGTGA. CDR3 sequence: CASSLTSGGGYTF. CDR3 in DNA: TGTGCCAGCAGCTTAACGTCAGGGGGAGGCTACACCTTC.

The V call is TRBV6-5, the J call TRBJ1-5, with 9 bases matching TRBD1. The CDR3 covers 15 residues. From germline, CDR1 is MNHEY and CDR2 SVGAGI. J lost 4 bases, V lost 6 bases, and 7 bases had no gene match. The CDR3 DNA sequence: TGTGCCAGCAGCTCGGGACAGGGACGGAATCAGCCCCAGCATTTT. Translating gives CASSSGQGRNQPQHF.

The rearrangement links TRBV9 to TRBJ2-3, with 7 bases aligning to TRBD2. This CDR3 contains 16 residues. Germline V CDR1 and CDR2: SGDLS, YYNGEE. V gave up 4 bases and J gave up 6 bases; unmatched junction bases: 14. In DNA form, the CDR3 reads TGTGCCAGCAGCCTTCAGGTGGGCGGCGGGAGCGATACGCAGTATTTT. Translated: CASSLQVGGGSDTQYF.

CDR3 sequence: CASSPPLAGGVTQYF. In DNA, the CDR3 is TGTGCCAGCAGTCCCCCCCTAGCGGGAGGGGTGACCCAGTACTTC. The rearrangement links TRBV27 to TRBJ2-5; TRBD2 matches 12 bases. The germline V gene encodes CDR1 MNHEY and CDR2 SMNVEV (reference sequence). CDR3 length: 15 amino acids. The V and J ends lost 5 bases and 7 bases, in that order; junction bases with no gene match: 8.

V usage is TRBV6-1 and J usage is TRBJ1-2; D might be TRBD1 (5 bases). The V end was cut by 5 bases, the J end by 3 bases, with 16 bases between. CDR1 and CDR2 from the germline V gene are MNHNS and SASEGT. This CDR3 region has 15 residues. The CDR3: CASSWTPPRDYGYTF. The CDR3 bases are TGTGCCAGCAGTTGGACCCCACCCAGGGACTATGGCTACACCTTC.